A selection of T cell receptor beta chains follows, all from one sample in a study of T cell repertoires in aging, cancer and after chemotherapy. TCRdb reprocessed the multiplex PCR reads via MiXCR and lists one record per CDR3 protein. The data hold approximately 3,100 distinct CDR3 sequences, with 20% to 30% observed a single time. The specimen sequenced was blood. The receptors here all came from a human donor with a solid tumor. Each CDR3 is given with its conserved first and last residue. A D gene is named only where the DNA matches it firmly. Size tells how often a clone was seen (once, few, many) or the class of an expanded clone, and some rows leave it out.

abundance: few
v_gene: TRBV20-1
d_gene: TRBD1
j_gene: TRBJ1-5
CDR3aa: CSAPYGTGGQPQHF
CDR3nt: TGCAGTGCTCCTTACGGGACAGGGGGACAGCCCCAGCATTTT

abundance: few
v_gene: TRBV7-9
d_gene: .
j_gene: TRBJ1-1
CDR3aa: CASSLGENTEAFF
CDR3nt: TGTGCCAGCAGCTTAGGGGAGAACACTGAAGCTTTCTTT

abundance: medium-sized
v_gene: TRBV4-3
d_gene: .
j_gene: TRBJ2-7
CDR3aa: CASSQDRAGQVAYEQYF
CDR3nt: TGCGCCAGCAGCCAAGATCGCGCGGGTCAGGTAGCCTACGAGCAGTACTTC

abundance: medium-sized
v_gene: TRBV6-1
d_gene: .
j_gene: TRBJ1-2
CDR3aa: CATKWGGRTAVNYGYTF
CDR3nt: TGTGCCACCAAGTGGGGGGGTCGGACAGCAGTTAACTATGGCTACACCTTC

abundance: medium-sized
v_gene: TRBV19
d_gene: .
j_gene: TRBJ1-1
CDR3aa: CASSTGQVNTEAFF
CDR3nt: TGTGCCAGTAGTACGGGACAAGTAAACACTGAAGCTTTCTTT

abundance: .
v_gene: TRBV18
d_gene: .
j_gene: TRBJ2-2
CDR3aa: CAISTRVDANTGALFF
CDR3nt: TGTGCCATCTCAACAAGGGTGGACGCGAACACCGGGGCGCTGTTTTTT

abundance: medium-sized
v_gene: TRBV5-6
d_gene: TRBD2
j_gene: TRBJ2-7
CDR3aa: CASSFWRGANEQYF
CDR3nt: TGTGCCAGCAGCTTTTGGCGGGGGGCGAACGAGCAGTACTTC

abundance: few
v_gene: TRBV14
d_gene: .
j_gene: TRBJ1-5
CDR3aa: CASSHLKTQKDISNQPQHF
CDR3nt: TGTGCCAGCAGCCACCTCAAAACACAGAAAGATATTAGCAATCAGCCCCAGCATTTT

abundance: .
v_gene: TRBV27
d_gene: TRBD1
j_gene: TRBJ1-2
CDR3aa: CASSWTGADYGYTF
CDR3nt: TGTGCCAGCAGTTGGACAGGGGCGGACTATGGCTACACCTTC

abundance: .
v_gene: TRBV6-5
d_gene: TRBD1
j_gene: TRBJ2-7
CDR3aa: CASSSGTGGSEQYF
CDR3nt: TGTGCCAGCAGCTCCGGGACAGGGGGATCCGAGCAGTACTTC

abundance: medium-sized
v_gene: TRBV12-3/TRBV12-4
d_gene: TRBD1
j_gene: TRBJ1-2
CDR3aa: CASSSDATGGANYGYTF
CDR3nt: TGTGCCAGCAGTTCCGACGCCACAGGGGGAGCTAACTATGGCTACACCTTC

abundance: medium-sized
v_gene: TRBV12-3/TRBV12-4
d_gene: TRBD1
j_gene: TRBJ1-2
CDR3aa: CASSLGAAGGYGYTF
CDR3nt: TGTGCCAGCAGTTTAGGGGCCGCAGGGGGCTATGGCTACACCTTC

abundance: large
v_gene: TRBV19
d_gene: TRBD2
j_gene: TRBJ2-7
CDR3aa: CATKPSGARTYEQYF
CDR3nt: TGTGCCACTAAGCCTAGCGGGGCGCGCACCTACGAGCAGTACTTC

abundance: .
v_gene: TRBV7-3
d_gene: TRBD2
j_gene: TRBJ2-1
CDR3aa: CASSFASGSSYNEQFF
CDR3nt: TGTGCCAGCAGCTTTGCTAGCGGTAGCTCCTACAATGAGCAGTTCTTC

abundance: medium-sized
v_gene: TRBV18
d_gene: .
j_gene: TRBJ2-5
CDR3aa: CASSPAETQYF
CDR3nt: TGTGCCAGCTCACCAGCGGAGACCCAGTACTTC

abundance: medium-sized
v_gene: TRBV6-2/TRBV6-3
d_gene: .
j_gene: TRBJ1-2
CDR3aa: CASSLTEGEVNYGYTF
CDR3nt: TGTGCCAGCAGCCTCACTGAGGGAGAGGTTAACTATGGCTACACCTTC

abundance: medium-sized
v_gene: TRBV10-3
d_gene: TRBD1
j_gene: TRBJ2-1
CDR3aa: CAISERDRGNYNEQFF
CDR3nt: TGTGCCATCAGTGAACGGGACAGGGGGAACTACAATGAGCAGTTCTTC

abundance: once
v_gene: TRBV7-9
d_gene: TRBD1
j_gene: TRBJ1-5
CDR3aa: CASSLPGQGNQPQHF
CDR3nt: TGTGCCAGCAGCTTACCGGGACAGGGCAATCAGCCCCAGCATTTT

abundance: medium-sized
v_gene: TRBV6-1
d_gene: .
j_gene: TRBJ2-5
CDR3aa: CASSERGQETQYF
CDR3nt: TGTGCCAGCAGTGAGAGGGGTCAAGAGACCCAGTACTTC

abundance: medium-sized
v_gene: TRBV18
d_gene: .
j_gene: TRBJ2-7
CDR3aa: CASSPPGQATYEQYF
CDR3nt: TGTGCCAGCTCACCACCGGGGCAGGCTACCTACGAGCAGTACTTC

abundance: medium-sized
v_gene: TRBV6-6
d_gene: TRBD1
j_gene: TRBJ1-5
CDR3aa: CASSTPLTGGSGSNQPQHF
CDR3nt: TGTGCCAGCAGTACGCCTTTGACAGGGGGGTCGGGTAGCAATCAGCCCCAGCATTTT

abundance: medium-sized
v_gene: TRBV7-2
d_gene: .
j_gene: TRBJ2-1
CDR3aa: CASSLARTVNEQFF
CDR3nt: TGTGCCAGCAGCTTAGCCCGGACCGTCAATGAGCAGTTCTTC

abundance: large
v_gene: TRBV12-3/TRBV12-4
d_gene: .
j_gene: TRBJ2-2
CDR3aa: CASSLRTANTGELFF
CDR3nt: TGTGCCAGCAGTTTACGGACAGCGAACACCGGGGAGCTGTTTTTT

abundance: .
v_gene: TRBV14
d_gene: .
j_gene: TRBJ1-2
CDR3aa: CASSQGQGAYGYTF
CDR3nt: TGTGCCAGCAGCCAAGGTCAGGGAGCCTATGGCTACACCTTC

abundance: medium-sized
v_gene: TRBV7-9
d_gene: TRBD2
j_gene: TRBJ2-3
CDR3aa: CASSLDGTRFRTDTQYF
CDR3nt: TGTGCCAGCAGCTTAGACGGGACTAGGTTTCGCACAGATACGCAGTATTTT

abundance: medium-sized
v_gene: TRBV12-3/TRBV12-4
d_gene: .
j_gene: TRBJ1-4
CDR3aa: CASSPEGEKLFF
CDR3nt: TGTGCCAGCAGCCCCGAGGGAGAAAAACTGTTTTTT

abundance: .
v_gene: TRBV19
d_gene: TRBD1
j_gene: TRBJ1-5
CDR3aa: CASGWTGTQHF
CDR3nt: TGTGCCAGTGGATGGACAGGAACCCAGCATTTT

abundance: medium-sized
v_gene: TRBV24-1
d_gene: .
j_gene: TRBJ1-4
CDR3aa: CATSDLRGSEEFGRKLFF
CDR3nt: TGTGCCACCAGTGATTTACGGGGGAGCGAGGAATTCGGCCGAAAACTGTTTTTT

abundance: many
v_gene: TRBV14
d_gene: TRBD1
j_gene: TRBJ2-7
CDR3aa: CASSQVQGAAGQYF
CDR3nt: TGTGCCAGCAGCCAAGTTCAGGGGGCCGCGGGGCAGTACTTC

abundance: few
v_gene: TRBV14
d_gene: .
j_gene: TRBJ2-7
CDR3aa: CASSRAGSYEQYF
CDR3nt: TGTGCCAGCAGCCGGGCAGGTTCCTACGAGCAGTACTTC

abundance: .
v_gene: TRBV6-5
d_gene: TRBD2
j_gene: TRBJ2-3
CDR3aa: CASRLLAGGNTQYF
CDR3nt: TGTGCCAGCAGACTTTTAGCGGGGGGGAATACGCAGTATTTT

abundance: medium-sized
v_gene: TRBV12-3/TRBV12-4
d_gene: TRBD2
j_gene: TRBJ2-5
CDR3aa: CASSLASGVKTQYF
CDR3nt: TGTGCCAGCAGTTTGGCTAGCGGGGTAAAGACCCAGTACTTC

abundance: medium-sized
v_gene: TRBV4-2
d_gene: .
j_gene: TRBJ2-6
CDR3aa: CASSQEPLPGANVLTF
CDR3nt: TGTGCCAGCAGCCAAGAACCCCTCCCTGGGGCCAACGTCCTGACTTTC

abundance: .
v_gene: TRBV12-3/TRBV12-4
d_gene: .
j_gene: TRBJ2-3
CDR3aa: CASRGGALTDTQYF
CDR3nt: TGTGCCAGCAGGGGCGGGGCACTCACAGATACGCAGTATTTT

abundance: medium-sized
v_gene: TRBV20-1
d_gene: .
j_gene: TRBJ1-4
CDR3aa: CSARARGELFF
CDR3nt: TGCAGTGCTAGAGCCCGGGGGGAACTGTTTTTT

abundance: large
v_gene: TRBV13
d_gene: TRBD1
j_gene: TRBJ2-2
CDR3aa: CASTIRDRGETGELFF
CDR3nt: TGTGCCAGCACCATAAGGGACAGGGGCGAGACCGGGGAGCTGTTTTTT

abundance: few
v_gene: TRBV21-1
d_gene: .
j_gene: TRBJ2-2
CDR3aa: CASSKSVDTETETNTGELFF
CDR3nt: TGTGCCAGCAGCAAATCGGTGGACACCGAAACTGAGACGAACACCGGGGAGCTGTTTTTT

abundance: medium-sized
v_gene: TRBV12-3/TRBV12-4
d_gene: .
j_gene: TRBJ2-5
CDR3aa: CASSVGGASQETQYF
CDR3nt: TGTGCCAGCAGCGTGGGGGGGGCATCCCAAGAGACCCAGTACTTC

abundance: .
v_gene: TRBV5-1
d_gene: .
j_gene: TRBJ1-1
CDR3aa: CASSLWEGGGAFF
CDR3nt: TGCGCCAGCAGCTTGTGGGAAGGCGGGGGAGCTTTCTTT

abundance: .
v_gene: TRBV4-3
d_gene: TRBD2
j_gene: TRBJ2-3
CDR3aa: CASSLTSGGASDTQYF
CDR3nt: TGTGCCAGCAGCTTGACTAGCGGGGGGGCTTCAGATACGCAGTATTTT

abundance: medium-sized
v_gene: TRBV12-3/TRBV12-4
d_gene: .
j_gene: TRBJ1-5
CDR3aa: CASSLGGGDSNQPQHF
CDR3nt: TGTGCCAGCAGTTTAGGGGGAGGGGATAGCAATCAGCCCCAGCATTTT

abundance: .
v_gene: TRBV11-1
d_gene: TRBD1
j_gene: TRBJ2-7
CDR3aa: CASSMTTGGYEQYF
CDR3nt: TGTGCCAGCAGCATGACCACAGGGGGCTACGAGCAGTACTTC

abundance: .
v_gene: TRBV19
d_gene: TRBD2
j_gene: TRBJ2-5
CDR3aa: CASRLAGGHQETQYF
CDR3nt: TGTGCCAGTAGGCTAGCGGGGGGGCATCAAGAGACCCAGTACTTC

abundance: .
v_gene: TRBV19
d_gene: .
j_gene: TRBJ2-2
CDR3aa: CASSTGTTNTWELFF
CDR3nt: TGTGCCAGTAGTACCGGGACAACTAACACTTGGGAGCTGTTTTTT

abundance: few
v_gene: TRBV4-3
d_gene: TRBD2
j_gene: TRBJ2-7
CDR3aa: CASSRGLTYEQYF
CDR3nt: TGCGCCAGCAGCAGGGGACTAACCTACGAGCAGTACTTC

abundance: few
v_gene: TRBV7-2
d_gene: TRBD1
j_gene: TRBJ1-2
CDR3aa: CASSLDQGGFRGYTF
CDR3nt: TGTGCCAGCAGCTTAGACCAGGGGGGTTTTCGTGGCTACACCTTC

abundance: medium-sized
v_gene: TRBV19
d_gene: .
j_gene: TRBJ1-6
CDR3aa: CASSPRPLSSYNSPLHF
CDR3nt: TGTGCCAGTAGCCCCCGACCGCTGAGCTCCTATAATTCACCCCTCCACTTT

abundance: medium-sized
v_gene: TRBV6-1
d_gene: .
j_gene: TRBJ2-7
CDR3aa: CASSEERGPYEQYF
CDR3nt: TGTGCCAGCAGTGAAGAAAGGGGCCCCTACGAGCAGTACTTC

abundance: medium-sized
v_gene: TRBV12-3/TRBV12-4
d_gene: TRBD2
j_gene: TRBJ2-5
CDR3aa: CASSLGRLAGAKTQYF
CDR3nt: TGTGCCAGCAGTTTAGGGCGACTAGCGGGGGCGAAGACCCAGTACTTC

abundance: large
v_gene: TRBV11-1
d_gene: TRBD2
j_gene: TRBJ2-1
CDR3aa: CASSRTSGEWDEQFF
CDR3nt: TGTGCCAGCAGCCGGACTAGCGGGGAATGGGATGAGCAGTTCTTC

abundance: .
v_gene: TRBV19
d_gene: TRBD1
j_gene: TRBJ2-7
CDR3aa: CASSPQSGTGEMNEQYF
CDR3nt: TGTGCCAGTAGTCCCCAATCCGGGACAGGGGAAATGAACGAGCAGTACTTC

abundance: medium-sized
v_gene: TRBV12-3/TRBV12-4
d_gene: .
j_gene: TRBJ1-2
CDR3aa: CASSLEGTTAGTF
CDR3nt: TGTGCCAGCAGTTTAGAAGGGACAACCGCGGGCACCTTC

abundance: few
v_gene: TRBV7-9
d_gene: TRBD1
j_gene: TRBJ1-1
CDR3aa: CARSSPDRGWFYTEAFF
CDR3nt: TGTGCCAGAAGCTCCCCGGACAGGGGTTGGTTCTACACTGAAGCTTTCTTT

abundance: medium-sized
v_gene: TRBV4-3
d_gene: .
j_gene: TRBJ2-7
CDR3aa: CASSQVFEDEQYF
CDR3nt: TGCGCCAGCAGCCAAGTTTTTGAGGACGAGCAGTACTTC

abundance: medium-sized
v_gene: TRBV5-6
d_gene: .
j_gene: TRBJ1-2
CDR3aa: CASSLAGALRRGYTF
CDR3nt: TGTGCCAGCAGCTTGGCCGGGGCTCTCCGGCGGGGCTACACCTTC

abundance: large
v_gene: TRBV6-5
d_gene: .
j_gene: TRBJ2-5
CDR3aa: CASSYNPYWGQYF
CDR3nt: TGTGCCAGCAGTTATAACCCTTATTGGGGCCAGTACTTC

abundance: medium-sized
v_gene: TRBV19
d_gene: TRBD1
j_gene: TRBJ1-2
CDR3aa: CASSTPSGGAGGYTF
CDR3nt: TGTGCCAGTAGTACACCATCAGGGGGCGCCGGGGGCTACACCTTC

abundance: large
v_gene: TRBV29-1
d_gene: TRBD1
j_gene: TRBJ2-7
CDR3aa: CSAGSGQDSYEQYF
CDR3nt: TGCAGCGCCGGTTCGGGACAGGACTCCTACGAGCAGTACTTC